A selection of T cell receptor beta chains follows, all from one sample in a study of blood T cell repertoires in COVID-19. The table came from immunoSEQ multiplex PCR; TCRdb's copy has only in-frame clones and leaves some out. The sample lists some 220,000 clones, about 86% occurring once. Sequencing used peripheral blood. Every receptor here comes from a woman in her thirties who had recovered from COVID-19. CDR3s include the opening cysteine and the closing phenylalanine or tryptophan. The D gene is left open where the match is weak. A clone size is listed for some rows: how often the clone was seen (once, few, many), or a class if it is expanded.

cdr3_nt: TGTGCCAGCAGCCCCGACACCGGGGAGCTGTTTTTT; cdr3_aa: CASSPDTGELFF; clone_size: few; d_call: NA; v_call: TRBV2; j_call: TRBJ2-2
cdr3_nt: TGTGCCAGCAGTTTTGGGGGCGGAGGTTCACCCCTCCACTTT; cdr3_aa: CASSFGGGGSPLHF; clone_size: NA; d_call: NA; v_call: TRBV28; j_call: TRBJ1-6
cdr3_nt: TGTGCCAGCAGTTTAATGGGGGCAGCTTTCTTT; cdr3_aa: CASSLMGAAFF; clone_size: NA; d_call: NA; v_call: TRBV28; j_call: TRBJ1-1
cdr3_nt: TGTGCCAGCAGCTCGCCCTTTACAAAGGAGGGCAAAAACATTCAGTACTTC; cdr3_aa: CASSSPFTKEGKNIQYF; clone_size: NA; d_call: NA; v_call: TRBV7-9; j_call: TRBJ2-4
cdr3_nt: TGTGCCACCAGTGATTGGTCCAGCGGGAGAACTGAGCAGTTCTTC; cdr3_aa: CATSDWSSGRTEQFF; clone_size: once; d_call: TRBD2; v_call: TRBV24-1; j_call: TRBJ2-1
cdr3_nt: TGTGCCAGTAGTAGGGGCAGGGGGGTGGCTAGCGGGAGTACGGATGAGCAGTTCTTC; cdr3_aa: CASSRGRGVASGSTDEQFF; clone_size: NA; d_call: TRBD2; v_call: TRBV19; j_call: TRBJ2-1
cdr3_nt: TGTGCCAGTAGTAAGACAGCCGCCTCCGGTGAAAAACTGTTTTTT; cdr3_aa: CASSKTAASGEKLFF; clone_size: NA; d_call: NA; v_call: TRBV19; j_call: TRBJ1-4
cdr3_nt: TGTGCCAGCAGCGTCAGTAATTCACCCCTCCACTTT; cdr3_aa: CASSVSNSPLHF; clone_size: NA; d_call: NA; v_call: TRBV12-3/TRBV12-4; j_call: TRBJ1-6
cdr3_nt: TGTGCCAGCAGCCAAGATCAAGATACGCAGTATTTT; cdr3_aa: CASSQDQDTQYF; clone_size: NA; d_call: NA; v_call: TRBV3-1/TRBV3-2; j_call: TRBJ2-3
cdr3_nt: TGCGCCAGCAGTCCCCGGACAGCTAAATCCAACTATGGCTACACCTTC; cdr3_aa: CASSPRTAKSNYGYTF; clone_size: NA; d_call: NA; v_call: TRBV5-1; j_call: TRBJ1-2
cdr3_nt: TGTGCCAGCAGCCGCGGGCTCTACTCCTACGAGCAGTACTTC; cdr3_aa: CASSRGLYSYEQYF; clone_size: NA; d_call: NA; v_call: TRBV4-2; j_call: TRBJ2-7
cdr3_nt: TGTGCCAGCAGCGTAGAAGGCGGCGAGATAGATACGCAGTATTTT; cdr3_aa: CASSVEGGEIDTQYF; clone_size: NA; d_call: NA; v_call: TRBV9; j_call: TRBJ2-3
cdr3_nt: TGTGCCAGCAAGGGGGGGGCAGGGGTAGAGACCCAGTACTTC; cdr3_aa: CASKGGAGVETQYF; clone_size: NA; d_call: NA; v_call: TRBV6-5; j_call: TRBJ2-5
cdr3_nt: TGTGCCAGCAGCGTAGACCCAGATAGCAATCAGCCCCAGCATTTT; cdr3_aa: CASSVDPDSNQPQHF; clone_size: NA; d_call: NA; v_call: TRBV9; j_call: TRBJ1-5
cdr3_nt: TGTGCCAGCAGTTTAGGGGGACAGGGGCACGGCTACACCTTC; cdr3_aa: CASSLGGQGHGYTF; clone_size: NA; d_call: TRBD1; v_call: TRBV27; j_call: TRBJ1-2